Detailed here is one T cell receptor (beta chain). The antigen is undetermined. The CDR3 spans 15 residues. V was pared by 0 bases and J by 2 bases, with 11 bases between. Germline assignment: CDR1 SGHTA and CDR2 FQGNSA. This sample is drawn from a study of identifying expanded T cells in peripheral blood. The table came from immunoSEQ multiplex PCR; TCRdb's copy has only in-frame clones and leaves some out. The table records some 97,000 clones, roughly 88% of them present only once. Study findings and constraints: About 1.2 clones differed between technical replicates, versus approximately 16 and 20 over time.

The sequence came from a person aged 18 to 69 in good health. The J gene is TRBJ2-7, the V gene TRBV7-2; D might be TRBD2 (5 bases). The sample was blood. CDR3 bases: TGTGCCAGCAGCTTAGCGGTCGGGGTCCCCTACGAGCAGTACTTC. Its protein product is CASSLAVGVPYEQYF.